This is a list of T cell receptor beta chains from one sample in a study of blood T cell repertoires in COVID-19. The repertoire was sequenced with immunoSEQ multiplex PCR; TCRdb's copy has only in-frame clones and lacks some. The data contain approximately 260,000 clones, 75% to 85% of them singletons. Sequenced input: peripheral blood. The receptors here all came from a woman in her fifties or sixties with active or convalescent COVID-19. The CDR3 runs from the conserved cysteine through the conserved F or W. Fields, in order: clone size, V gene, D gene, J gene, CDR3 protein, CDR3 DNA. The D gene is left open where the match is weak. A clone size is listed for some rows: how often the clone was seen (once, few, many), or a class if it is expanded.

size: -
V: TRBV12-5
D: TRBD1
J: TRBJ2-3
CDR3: CASGLTFVINPGQGASSGTDTQYF
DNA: TGTGCTAGTGGTTTGACATTCGTTATAAACCCGGGACAGGGGGCATCCTCGGGCACAGATACGCAGTATTTT

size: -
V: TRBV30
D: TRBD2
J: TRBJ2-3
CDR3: CAWTLSPGGDTQYF
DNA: TGTGCCTGGACACTTAGCCCGGGGGGAGATACGCAGTATTTT

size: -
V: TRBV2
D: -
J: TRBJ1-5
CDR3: CASSRTQGNSNQPQHF
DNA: TGTGCCAGCAGTAGAACCCAGGGAAATAGCAATCAGCCCCAGCATTTT

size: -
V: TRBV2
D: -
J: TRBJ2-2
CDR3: CATLEGGAGELFF
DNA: TGTGCCACCCTAGAAGGGGGGGCCGGGGAGCTGTTTTTT

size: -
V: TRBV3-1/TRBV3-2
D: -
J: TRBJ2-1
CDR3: CASSQARGEQFF
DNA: TGTGCCAGCAGCCAAGCCCGCGGGGAGCAGTTCTTC

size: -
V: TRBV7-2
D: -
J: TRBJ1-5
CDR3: CASSLGVANSNQPQHF
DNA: TGTGCCAGCAGCTTAGGGGTAGCTAATAGCAATCAGCCCCAGCATTTT

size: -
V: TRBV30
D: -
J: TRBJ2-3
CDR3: CAWSALFVPPVNAADTQYF
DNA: TGTGCCTGGAGTGCCCTCTTCGTTCCGCCAGTGAACGCAGCAGATACGCAGTATTTT

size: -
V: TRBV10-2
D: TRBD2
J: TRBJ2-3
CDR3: CASRIAGGPVDTQYF
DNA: TGCGCCAGCAGGATAGCGGGGGGGCCGGTAGATACGCAGTATTTT

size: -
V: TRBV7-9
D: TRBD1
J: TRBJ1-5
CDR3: CASSRTGGAGNQPQHF
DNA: TGTGCCAGCAGCCGCACAGGGGGCGCGGGCAATCAGCCCCAGCATTTT

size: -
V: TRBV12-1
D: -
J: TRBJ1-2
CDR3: CASSPGAGGADGYTF
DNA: TGTGCCAGCAGCCCGGGGGCAGGGGGCGCGGATGGCTACACCTTC

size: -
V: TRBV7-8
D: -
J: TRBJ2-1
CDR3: CASSLLGPHNEQFF
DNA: TGTGCCAGCAGCTTGCTGGGGCCCCACAATGAGCAGTTCTTC

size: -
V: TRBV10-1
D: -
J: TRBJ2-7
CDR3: CASRPGPKDEQYF
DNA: TGCGCCAGCAGACCAGGCCCTAAAGACGAGCAGTACTTC

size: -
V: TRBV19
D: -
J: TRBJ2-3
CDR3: CASSIQGTDTQYF
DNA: TGTGCCAGTAGTATTCAGGGCACAGATACGCAGTATTTT

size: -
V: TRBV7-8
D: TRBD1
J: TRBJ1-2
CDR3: CASSLEGQGAWGYTF
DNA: TGTGCCAGCAGCTTAGAGGGACAGGGGGCCTGGGGCTACACCTTC

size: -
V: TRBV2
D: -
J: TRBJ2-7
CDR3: CARGGQSSYEQYF
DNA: TGTGCCAGGGGGGGACAGAGCTCCTACGAGCAGTACTTC

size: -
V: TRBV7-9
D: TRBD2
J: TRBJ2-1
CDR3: CASSSQRGDHNEQFF
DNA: TGTGCCAGCAGCTCCCAGCGGGGGGACCACAATGAGCAGTTCTTC

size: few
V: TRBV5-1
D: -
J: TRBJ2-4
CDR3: CASSLGRVAKNIQYF
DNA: TGCGCCAGCAGCTTAGGGCGGGTAGCCAAAAACATTCAGTACTTC

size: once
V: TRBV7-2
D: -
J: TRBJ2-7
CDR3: CASSLSRDYEQYF
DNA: TGTGCCAGCAGCTTATCCCGGGACTACGAGCAGTACTTC

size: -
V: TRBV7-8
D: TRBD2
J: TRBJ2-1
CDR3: CASSLSRLAQPYNEQFF
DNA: TGTGCCAGCAGCTTATCTCGACTAGCCCAACCTTACAATGAGCAGTTCTTC

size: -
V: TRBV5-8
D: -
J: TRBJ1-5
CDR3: CASSLGTAYNQPQHF
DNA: TGTGCCAGCAGCTTGGGGACAGCCTATAATCAGCCCCAGCATTTT

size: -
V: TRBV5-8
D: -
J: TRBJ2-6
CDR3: CASPPGEAANVLTF
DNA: TGTGCCAGCCCCCCCGGCGAGGCGGCCAACGTCCTGACTTTC

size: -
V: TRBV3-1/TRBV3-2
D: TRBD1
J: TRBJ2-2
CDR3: CASSQAGQGRAGELFF
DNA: TGTGCCAGCAGCCAAGCCGGACAGGGACGGGCCGGGGAGCTGTTTTTT

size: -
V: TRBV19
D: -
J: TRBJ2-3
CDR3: CASSIPRGSTDTQYF
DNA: TGTGCCAGTAGTATTCCCAGGGGAAGCACAGATACGCAGTATTTT

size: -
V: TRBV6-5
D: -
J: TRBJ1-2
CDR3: CASSTGTNYGYTF
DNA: TGTGCCAGCAGTACCGGGACAAACTATGGCTACACCTTC

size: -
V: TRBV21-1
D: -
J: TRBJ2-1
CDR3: CASSKYTRLFYNEQFF
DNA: TGTGCCAGCAGCAAATATACGAGGCTATTCTACAATGAGCAGTTCTTC

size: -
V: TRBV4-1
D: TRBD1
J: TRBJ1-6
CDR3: CASSQDAGQGNGSPLHF
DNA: TGCGCCAGCAGCCAAGACGCGGGACAGGGCAACGGTTCACCCCTCCACTTT

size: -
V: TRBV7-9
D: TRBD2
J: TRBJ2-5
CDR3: CASTPRGGGGETQYF
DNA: TGTGCCAGCACTCCCCGGGGGGGCGGGGGAGAGACCCAGTACTTC

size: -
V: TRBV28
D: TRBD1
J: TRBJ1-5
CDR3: CASSAPPGQGVQPQHF
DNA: TGTGCCAGCAGTGCCCCCCCGGGACAGGGAGTACAGCCCCAGCATTTT

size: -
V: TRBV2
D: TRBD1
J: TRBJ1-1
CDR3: CASLGSGTVRTEAFF
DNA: TGTGCCAGCTTAGGCTCCGGGACAGTAAGAACTGAAGCTTTCTTT

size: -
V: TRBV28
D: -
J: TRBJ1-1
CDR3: CASTTWEIPEAFF
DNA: TGTGCCAGCACCACGTGGGAGATCCCTGAAGCTTTCTTT

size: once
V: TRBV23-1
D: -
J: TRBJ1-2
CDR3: CASNAKTATLRGYTF
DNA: TGCGCCAGCAACGCGAAGACAGCCACCTTAAGGGGCTACACCTTC

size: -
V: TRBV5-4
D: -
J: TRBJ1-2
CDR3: CASRSPTQLRGNGYTF
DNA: TGTGCCAGCAGAAGCCCTACACAACTGCGGGGGAATGGCTACACCTTC

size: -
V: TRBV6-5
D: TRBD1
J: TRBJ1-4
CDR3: CASNDRVEKLFF
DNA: TGTGCCAGCAACGACAGGGTGGAAAAACTGTTTTTT

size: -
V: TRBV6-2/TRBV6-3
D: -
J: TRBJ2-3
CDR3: CASSPTGVRTDTQYF
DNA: TGTGCCAGCAGCCCAACGGGGGTGCGCACAGATACGCAGTATTTT

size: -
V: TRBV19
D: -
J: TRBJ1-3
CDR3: CATHPPGRAAGNTIYF
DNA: TGTGCCACCCACCCCCCGGGGAGGGCGGCTGGAAACACCATATATTTT

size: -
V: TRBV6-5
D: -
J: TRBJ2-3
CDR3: CASSSSDTQYF
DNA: TGTGCCAGCAGTTCATCAGATACGCAGTATTTT

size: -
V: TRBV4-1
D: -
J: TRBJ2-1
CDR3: CASSQPYSNEQFF
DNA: TGCGCCAGCAGCCAGCCTTACAGCAATGAGCAGTTCTTC

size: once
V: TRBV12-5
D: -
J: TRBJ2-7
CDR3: CASGLGPEQYF
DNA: TGTGCTAGTGGTTTGGGGCCCGAGCAGTACTTC

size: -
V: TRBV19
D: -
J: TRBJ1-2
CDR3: CASTPDGVRGYTF
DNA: TGTGCCAGTACCCCGGACGGGGTCAGAGGCTACACCTTC

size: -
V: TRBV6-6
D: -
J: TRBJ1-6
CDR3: CASRYGQSKNNSPLHF
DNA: TGTGCCAGCAGGTACGGACAGTCGAAAAATAATTCACCCCTCCACTTT

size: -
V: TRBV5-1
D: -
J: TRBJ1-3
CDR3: CASSLAPTGSSGNTIYF
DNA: TGCGCCAGCAGCTTGGCCCCGACAGGAAGCTCTGGAAACACCATATATTTT

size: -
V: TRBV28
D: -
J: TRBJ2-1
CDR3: CASSFTIYEQFF
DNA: TGTGCCAGCAGTTTCACAATCTATGAGCAGTTCTTC

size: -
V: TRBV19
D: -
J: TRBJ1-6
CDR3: CASSIVAGFNSPLHF
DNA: TGTGCCAGTAGTATAGTGGCCGGGTTCAATTCACCCCTCCACTTT

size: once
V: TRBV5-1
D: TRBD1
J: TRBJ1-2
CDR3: CASSFPSGQGAGDGYTF
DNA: TGCGCCAGCAGCTTCCCCTCGGGACAGGGGGCCGGCGATGGCTACACCTTC

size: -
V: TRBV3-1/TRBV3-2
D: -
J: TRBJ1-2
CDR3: CASSPLGLPLGYGYTF
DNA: TGTGCCAGCAGCCCCCTGGGACTACCCCTTGGCTATGGCTACACCTTC

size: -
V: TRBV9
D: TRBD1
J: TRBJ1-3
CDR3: CASSGLPGQDSGNTIYF
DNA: TGTGCCAGCAGCGGATTACCGGGACAGGACTCTGGAAACACCATATATTTT

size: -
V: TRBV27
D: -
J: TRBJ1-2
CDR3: CASSSNTRDRDYGYTF
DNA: TGTGCCAGCAGTTCCAACACAAGAGACCGGGACTATGGCTACACCTTC

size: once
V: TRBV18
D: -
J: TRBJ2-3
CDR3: CASSPQTEYTQYF
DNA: TGTGCCAGCTCACCACAAACCGAGTATACGCAGTATTTT

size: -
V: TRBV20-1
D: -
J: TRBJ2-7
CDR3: CSARDRGSRYF
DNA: TGCAGTGCTAGAGATCGGGGGAGTAGGTACTTC

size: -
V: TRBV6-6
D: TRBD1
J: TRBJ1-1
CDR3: CASSYVGQPVEAFF
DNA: TGTGCCAGCAGTTACGTGGGACAGCCCGTCGAAGCTTTCTTT

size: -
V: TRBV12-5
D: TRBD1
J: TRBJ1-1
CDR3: CASGNRGLNTEAFF
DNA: TGTGCTAGTGGCAACAGGGGGCTTAACACTGAAGCTTTCTTT

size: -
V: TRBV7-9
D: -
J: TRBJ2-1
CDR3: CASSPHGAGDNEQFF
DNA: TGTGCCAGCAGCCCGCACGGGGCAGGGGACAATGAGCAGTTCTTC

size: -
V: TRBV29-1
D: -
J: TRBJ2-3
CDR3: CSVEPGITDTQYF
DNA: TGCAGCGTTGAACCGGGGATCACAGATACGCAGTATTTT

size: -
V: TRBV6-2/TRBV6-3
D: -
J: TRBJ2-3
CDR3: CASSYGLSTDTQYF
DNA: TGTGCCAGCAGTTATGGGCTATCCACAGATACGCAGTATTTT

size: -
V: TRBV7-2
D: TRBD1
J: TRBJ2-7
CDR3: CASSSSTGTAYEQYF
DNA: TGTGCCAGCAGCTCGTCAACCGGGACAGCCTACGAGCAGTACTTC

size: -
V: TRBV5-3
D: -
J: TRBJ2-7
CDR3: CARSRPPPVKGEYF
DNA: TGTGCCAGAAGCCGCCCACCCCCTGTAAAGGGGGAGTACTTC